The rows below give T cell receptor beta chains drawn from one sample of a study of T cells in Graves' hyperthyroidism and ophthalmopathy. TCRdb processed the multiplex PCR reads anew with MiXCR; each CDR3 protein has one entry. The sample has 560,000 or so distinct CDR3 sequences, 46% seen once. Sample: peripheral blood or thyroid tissue (not recorded which). These receptors were taken from a young woman with Graves' hyperthyroidism. The CDR3 runs from the conserved cysteine through the conserved F or W. Each record gives: clone size, J gene, D gene, V gene, CDR3 protein, CDR3 DNA. The D gene is left open where the match is weak. Only part of the rows carry a size: once, few, many, or a class if the clone is expanded.

size: .; J: TRBJ1-6; D: TRBD1; V: TRBV2; CDR3: CASSRSRDRNSPLHF; DNA: TGTGCCAGCAGTCGGTCCCGGGACAGAAATTCACCCCTCCACTTT
size: .; J: TRBJ1-2; D: TRBD1; V: TRBV7-9; CDR3: CASSPGQGDYYGYTF; DNA: TGTGCCAGCAGCCCCGGGCAGGGGGACTACTATGGCTACACCTTC
size: few; J: TRBJ1-6; D: TRBD1; V: TRBV6-6; CDR3: CASSTLGQAAYNSPLHF; DNA: TGTGCCAGCAGTACCCTCGGACAGGCCGCCTATAATTCACCCCTCCACTTT
size: .; J: TRBJ1-2; D: TRBD1; V: TRBV5-1; CDR3: CASSLERQGARGYTF; DNA: TGCGCCAGCAGCTTGGAGAGGCAGGGGGCGCGTGGCTACACCTTC
size: .; J: TRBJ1-2; D: .; V: TRBV2; CDR3: CATSEYREGSRGYTF; DNA: TGTGCCACCAGTGAATATCGGGAGGGCTCCCGCGGCTACACCTTC
size: many; J: TRBJ1-1; D: .; V: TRBV7-9; CDR3: CASLRGASTEAFF; DNA: TGTGCCAGTTTAAGGGGCGCATCCACTGAAGCTTTCTTT
size: .; J: TRBJ1-1; D: .; V: TRBV7-8; CDR3: CASSLGRWQTTEAFF; DNA: TGTGCCAGCAGCTTAGGCCGGTGGCAGACTACTGAAGCTTTCTTT
size: many; J: TRBJ2-2; D: TRBD2; V: TRBV29-1; CDR3: CSVEGDYRTGELFF; DNA: TGCAGCGTTGAAGGGGACTACCGCACCGGGGAGCTGTTTTTT
size: many; J: TRBJ1-5; D: TRBD1; V: TRBV7-6; CDR3: CASSDGTGGVQPQHF; DNA: TGTGCCAGCAGCGATGGGACAGGGGGAGTTCAGCCCCAGCATTTT
size: .; J: TRBJ1-3; D: TRBD1; V: TRBV9; CDR3: CASSEGTGGSGNTIYF; DNA: TGTGCCAGCAGCGAGGGGACAGGGGGCTCTGGAAACACCATATATTTT
size: .; J: TRBJ1-5; D: .; V: TRBV9; CDR3: CASSWAGAGNQPQHF; DNA: TGTGCCAGCAGTTGGGCGGGTGCTGGGAATCAGCCCCAGCATTTT
size: once; J: TRBJ2-7; D: TRBD2; V: TRBV29-1; CDR3: CSPPGLAGDYEQYF; DNA: TGCAGCCCCCCAGGACTAGCGGGAGACTACGAGCAGTACTTC
size: .; J: TRBJ2-7; D: .; V: TRBV7-9; CDR3: CASSLMGRSYEQYF; DNA: TGTGCCAGCAGTTTAATGGGCAGATCCTACGAGCAGTACTTC
size: few; J: TRBJ2-5; D: .; V: TRBV6-1; CDR3: CASSEWGYQETQYF; DNA: TGTGCCAGCAGTGAATGGGGGTACCAAGAGACCCAGTACTTC
size: .; J: TRBJ1-4; D: .; V: TRBV12-3/TRBV12-4; CDR3: CASSGIRDRDEKLFF; DNA: TGTGCCAGCAGTGGGATCCGGGACCGAGATGAAAAACTGTTTTTT
size: .; J: TRBJ1-3; D: .; V: TRBV11-1; CDR3: CASSHPPGRNTIYF; DNA: TGTGCCAGCAGCCACCCCCCGGGACGAAACACCATATATTTT
size: many; J: TRBJ1-2; D: .; V: TRBV20-1; CDR3: CSADRDGGGYGYTF; DNA: TGCAGTGCGGACCGGGACGGAGGTGGCTATGGCTACACCTTC
size: many; J: TRBJ1-4; D: .; V: TRBV2; CDR3: CASTSEATNEKLFF; DNA: TGTGCCAGCACCTCCGAGGCAACTAATGAAAAACTGTTTTTT
size: many; J: TRBJ1-2; D: TRBD1; V: TRBV15; CDR3: CATSNRDRVLLYGYTF; DNA: TGTGCCACCAGCAACCGGGACAGGGTACTCCTCTATGGCTACACCTTC
size: .; J: TRBJ1-2; D: .; V: TRBV24-1; CDR3: CASRRGGHYYGYTF; DNA: TGTGCCAGCAGACGAGGTGGACATTACTATGGCTACACCTTC
size: .; J: TRBJ1-5; D: .; V: TRBV10-3; CDR3: CASSETDTYNQPQHF; DNA: TGTGCCAGCAGTGAAACGGACACGTACAATCAGCCCCAGCATTTT
size: few; J: TRBJ1-2; D: TRBD1; V: TRBV5-1; CDR3: CASSSQGAHGYTF; DNA: TGCGCCAGCAGCTCACAGGGGGCTCATGGCTACACCTTC
size: .; J: TRBJ1-1; D: TRBD1; V: TRBV10-3; CDR3: CASSYLAGTVNTEAFF; DNA: TGTGCCAGCAGTTACTTGGCGGGGACAGTGAACACTGAAGCTTTCTTT
size: .; J: TRBJ2-2; D: .; V: TRBV29-1; CDR3: CSGGNTGELFF; DNA: TGCAGCGGGGGGAACACCGGGGAGCTGTTTTTT
size: .; J: TRBJ1-4; D: .; V: TRBV6-5; CDR3: CAISYGYREKLFF; DNA: TGTGCCATCAGTTACGGGTATCGGGAAAAACTGTTTTTT
size: few; J: TRBJ1-5; D: TRBD1; V: TRBV20-1; CDR3: CSAGTGASNQPQHF; DNA: TGCAGTGCCGGGACAGGGGCCAGCAATCAGCCCCAGCATTTT
size: few; J: TRBJ1-1; D: .; V: TRBV7-2; CDR3: CASSLGGSRNTEAFF; DNA: TGTGCCAGCAGCTTAGGAGGGAGTCGGAACACTGAAGCTTTCTTT
size: .; J: TRBJ2-7; D: TRBD1; V: TRBV2; CDR3: CASSPQDRAYEQYF; DNA: TGTGCCAGCAGCCCACAGGACAGGGCATACGAGCAGTACTTC
size: .; J: TRBJ2-2; D: .; V: TRBV7-9; CDR3: CASQGLNTGELFF; DNA: TGTGCCAGCCAGGGTTTGAACACCGGGGAGCTGTTTTTT
size: .; J: TRBJ2-2; D: TRBD2; V: TRBV10-3; CDR3: CASAPWREGWTGELFF; DNA: TGTGCCAGTGCCCCTTGGCGGGAGGGGTGGACCGGGGAGCTGTTTTTT
size: .; J: TRBJ2-7; D: .; V: TRBV7-9; CDR3: CASSAYGTYPYEQYF; DNA: TGTGCCAGCAGCGCGTACGGGACCTACCCCTACGAGCAGTACTTC
size: few; J: TRBJ1-5; D: .; V: TRBV24-1; CDR3: CATSVLGGTGVPNSNQPQHF; DNA: TGTGCCACCAGTGTTTTAGGAGGAACAGGCGTCCCTAATAGCAATCAGCCCCAGCATTTT
size: few; J: TRBJ1-4; D: .; V: TRBV7-3; CDR3: CASSQIKRLDEKLFF; DNA: TGTGCCAGCAGCCAAATTAAGCGGTTGGACGAAAAACTGTTTTTT
size: .; J: TRBJ1-6; D: TRBD1; V: TRBV12-3/TRBV12-4; CDR3: CASSQTGGRRSPLHF; DNA: TGTGCCAGCAGTCAGACAGGGGGCAGGCGATCACCCCTCCACTTT
size: many; J: TRBJ1-5; D: .; V: TRBV7-8; CDR3: CASSLAIRNQPQHF; DNA: TGTGCCAGCAGCTTAGCAATTCGGAATCAGCCCCAGCATTTT
size: .; J: TRBJ2-6; D: .; V: TRBV2; CDR3: CASSFRVSGANVLTF; DNA: TGTGCCAGCAGTTTTAGGGTCTCTGGGGCCAACGTCCTGACTTTC
size: .; J: TRBJ2-7; D: TRBD1; V: TRBV7-6; CDR3: CASSRGDRAHEQYF; DNA: TGTGCCAGCAGCAGGGGGGACAGGGCCCACGAGCAGTACTTC